This T cell receptor beta chain emerged from a study of response to subunit inactivated influenza vaccine. Study conclusions and caveats: New T cells are recruited in small numbers by each seasonal influenza vaccination, according to the authors' suggestion.

Worth noting for this clonotype: Its antigen is undetermined.

V trimming: 2 bases; J trimming: 4 bases; junction bases outside the gene matches: 5. CDR1 is MDHEN and CDR2 is SYDVKM in the germline V gene. This CDR3 is 16 amino acids long. TCRdb analysed the RT-PCR reads with MiXCR anew, one entry per CDR3 protein. This sample has under 550,000 distinct CDR3 sequences, with 6% to 9% found just once. This receptor was obtained from a man aged 50 to 69 who received an inactivated influenza vaccine. The specimen comprised PBMCs from blood, sampled about 24 months after vaccination. The V and J genes are TRBV28 and TRBJ2-2, with TRBD1 matching 9 bases. CDR3 residues: CASSLIGQGTTGELFF. In DNA, the CDR3 is TGTGCCAGCAGTTTAATTGGACAGGGGACCACCGGGGAGCTGTTTTTT.